The TCR beta chain described here comes from a study of response to subunit inactivated influenza vaccine. The study, taken as a whole, reports: Seasonal influenza vaccination, on each occasion, was suggested by the authors to recruit few new T cells.

As for this clonotype: Its target is unknown.

The germline CDR1 and CDR2 sequences are LNHNV and YYDKDF (reference sequence). The CDR3 spans 12 residues. Losses at the gene ends were 0 bases for V and 13 bases for J; bases not matched to a gene: 3. TCRdb fed the RT-PCR reads into MiXCR, producing one record per CDR3 protein. Among fewer than 350,000 distinct CDR3 sequences, less than 25% were seen once, and the ten largest hold roughly 10%. The sample was PBMCs from blood, taken approximately 20 months after vaccination. This chain joins TRBV15 and TRBJ1-3; the match to TRBD1 covers 7 bases. The TCR originated in a man between 50 and 75 years old who received an inactivated influenza vaccine. CDR3 nucleotide sequence: TGTGCCACCAGCAGAGATCGACAGGGAATATATTTT. Protein sequence: CATSRDRQGIYF.